This T cell receptor beta chain stems from a study of Ad26.COV2.S vaccination and SARS-CoV-2 variants. TCRdb's table, derived via immunoSEQ multiplex PCR, lists solely in-frame clones and lacks some. The profile shows 350,000 to 450,000 clones, roughly four fifths of them singletons. The V and J ends lost 0 bases and 5 bases respectively, with 14 bases between them. The CDR3 is 16 amino acids. CDR1 LGHNA and CDR2 YNFKEQ come from the germline V gene. Comment on this clone: Its antigen remains unknown.

Treatment reported: over 15 received Ad26.COV2.S at low or high dose, single or two shots; about five received placebo; per-sample allocation not given. Specimen acquisition occurred on day 63 following the initial vaccine or placebo injection. General study findings and limits: It is possible that the TCR breadth and depth analyses underestimated the total T cell responses. Ad26.COV2.S recipients had broader spike-specific TCRs (P = 0.0014).

The chain carries TRBV4-2 and TRBJ1-5; the D gene is possibly TRBD1 (6 bases). This TCR came from a person aged 18-60 years who received the Ad26.COV2.S COVID-19 vaccine or a placebo. The sequenced sample was peripheral blood, obtained in a trial of Ad26.COV2.S vaccine versus placebo. CDR3 bases: TGTGCCAGCAGCCAAGACGGAGACGGGGGCTATCAGCCCCAGCATTTT. Translation: CASSQDGDGGYQPQHF.